The entry that follows covers one T cell receptor (beta chain) sequence. The entry originates in a study of blood T cell repertoires in COVID-19. Clones were sequenced by immunoSEQ multiplex PCR, and TCRdb holds only the in-frame ones, with some missing. The sample has roughly 570,000 clones, less than 90% seen once; the top ten hold less than 9.5%. In Seattle, patients joined the study during active infection and were tracked longitudinally. This CDR3 has 15 amino acids. V was clipped by 5 bases and J by 7 bases; unmatched bases: 7. The germline gives CDR1 SGHVS, CDR2 FNYEAQ. The source of this sequence is a woman aged 45 to 65 with COVID-19, enrolled during active disease. This sequence joins TRBV7-6 and TRBJ1-6; 8 bases align to TRBD1. The specimen sequenced was peripheral blood. The CDR3 sequence is CASSRGQGGNSPLHF. CDR3 nucleotide sequence: TGTGCCAGCAGCCGAGGACAGGGAGGAAATTCACCCCTCCACTTT.